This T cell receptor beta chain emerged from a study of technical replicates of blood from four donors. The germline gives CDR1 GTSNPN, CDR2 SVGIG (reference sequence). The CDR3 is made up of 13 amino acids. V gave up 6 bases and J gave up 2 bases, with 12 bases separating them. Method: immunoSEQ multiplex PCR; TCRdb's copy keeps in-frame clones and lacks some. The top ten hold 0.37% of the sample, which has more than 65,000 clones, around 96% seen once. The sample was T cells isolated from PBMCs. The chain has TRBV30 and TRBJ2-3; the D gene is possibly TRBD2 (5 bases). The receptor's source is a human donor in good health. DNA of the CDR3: TGTGCCTGCTTACCCGGGAACACAGATACGCAGTATTTT. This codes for CACLPGNTDTQYF.